The clone carrying this T cell receptor beta chain has just a few counts. There are 14 residues in the CDR3. Trimming took 6 bases from V and 9 from J; bases not matched to a gene: 14. Germline V gene sequence: CDR1 DFQATT, CDR2 SNEGSKA (reference sequence). These data originate in a study of T-cell reconstitution after alpha-beta-depleted transplantation in children. This sample's TCRbeta library carried unique molecular identifier barcodes. TCRdb analysed the PCR reads with MiXCR anew, one entry per CDR3 protein. Of hundreds of thousands of distinct CDR3 sequences in the sample, around 16% are singletons; the top ten hold around 0.96%.

The sequenced sample was PBMCs from the stem cell graft donor, obtained from the stem cell graft. The chain is built from TRBV20-1 and TRBJ2-3; TRBD1 aligns across 8 bases. The sequence derives from a human donor who donated a stem cell graft to a child with acute myeloid leukemia. In DNA form, the CDR3 reads TGCAGTGCACGAAGGCAGGGGGCTCGAGAGACGCAGTATTTT. Encoded protein: CSARRQGARETQYF.